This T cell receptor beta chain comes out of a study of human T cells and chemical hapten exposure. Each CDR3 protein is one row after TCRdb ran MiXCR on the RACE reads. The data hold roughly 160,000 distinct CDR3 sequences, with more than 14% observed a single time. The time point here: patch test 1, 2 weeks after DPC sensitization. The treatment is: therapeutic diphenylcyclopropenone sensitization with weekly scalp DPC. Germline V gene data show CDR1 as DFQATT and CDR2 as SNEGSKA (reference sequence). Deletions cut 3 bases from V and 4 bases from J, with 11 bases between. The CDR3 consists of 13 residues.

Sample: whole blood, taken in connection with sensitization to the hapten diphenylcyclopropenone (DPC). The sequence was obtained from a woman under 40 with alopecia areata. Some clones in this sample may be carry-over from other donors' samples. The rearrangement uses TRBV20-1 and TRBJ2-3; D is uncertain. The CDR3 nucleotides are TGCAGTGCTAGTAAGCTTCCGGCAGATACGCAGTATTTT. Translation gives CSASKLPADTQYF.